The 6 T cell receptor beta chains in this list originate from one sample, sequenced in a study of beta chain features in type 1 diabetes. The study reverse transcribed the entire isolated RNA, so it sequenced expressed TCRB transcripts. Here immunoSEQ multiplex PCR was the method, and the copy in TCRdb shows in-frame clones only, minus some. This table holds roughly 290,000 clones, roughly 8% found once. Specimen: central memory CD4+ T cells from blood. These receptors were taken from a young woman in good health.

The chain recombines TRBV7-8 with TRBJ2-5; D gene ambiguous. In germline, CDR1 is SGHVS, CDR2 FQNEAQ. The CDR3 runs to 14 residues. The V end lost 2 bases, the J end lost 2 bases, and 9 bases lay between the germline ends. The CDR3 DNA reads TGTGCCAGCAGCTTAAACGATATTCAAGAGACCCAGTACTTC. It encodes CASSLNDIQETQYF.

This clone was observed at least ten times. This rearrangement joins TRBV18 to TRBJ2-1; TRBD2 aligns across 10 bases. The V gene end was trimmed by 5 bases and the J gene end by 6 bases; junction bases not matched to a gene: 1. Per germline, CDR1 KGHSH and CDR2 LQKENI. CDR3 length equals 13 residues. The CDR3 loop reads CASSASGGNEQFF. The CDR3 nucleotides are TGTGCCAGCTCAGCTAGCGGGGGCAATGAGCAGTTCTTC.

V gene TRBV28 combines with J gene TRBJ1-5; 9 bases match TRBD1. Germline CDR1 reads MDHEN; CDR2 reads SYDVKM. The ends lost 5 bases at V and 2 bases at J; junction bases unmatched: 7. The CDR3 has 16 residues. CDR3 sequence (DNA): TGTGCCAGCAGTCTCCACAGGGGGCAGGGCAATCAGCCCCAGCATTTT. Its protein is CASSLHRGQGNQPQHF.

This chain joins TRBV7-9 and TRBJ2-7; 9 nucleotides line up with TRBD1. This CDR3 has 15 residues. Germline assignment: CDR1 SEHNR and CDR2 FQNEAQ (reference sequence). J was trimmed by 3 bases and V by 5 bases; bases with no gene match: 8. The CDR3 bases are TGTGCCAGCAGCCCGGGTAGGACAGGGGTCTACGAGCAGTACTTC. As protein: CASSPGRTGVYEQYF.

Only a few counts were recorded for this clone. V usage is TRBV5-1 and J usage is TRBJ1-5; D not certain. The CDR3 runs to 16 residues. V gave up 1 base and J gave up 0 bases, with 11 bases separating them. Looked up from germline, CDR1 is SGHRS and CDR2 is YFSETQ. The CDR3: CASSLTPENSNQPQHF. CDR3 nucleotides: TGCGCCAGCAGCTTGACCCCAGAGAATAGCAATCAGCCCCAGCATTTT.

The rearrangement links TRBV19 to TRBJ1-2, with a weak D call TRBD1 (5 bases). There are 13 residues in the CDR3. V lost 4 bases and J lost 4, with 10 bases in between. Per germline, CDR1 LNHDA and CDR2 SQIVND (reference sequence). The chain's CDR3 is CASSKGYGYGYTF. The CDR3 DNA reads TGTGCCAGTAGTAAGGGGTATGGCTATGGCTACACCTTC.